A selection of T cell receptor beta chains follows, all from one sample in a study of PD-L1 blockade in urothelial cancer. Profiled with immunoSEQ multiplex PCR; TCRdb holds only in-frame clones, not every one. The sample consists of approximately 46,000 clones, roughly four fifths of them appearing once. The sequences come from PBMCs, collected around atezolizumab (anti-PD-L1) treatment. These receptors were taken from a man aged 70 or older with urothelial cancer. Each CDR3 is given without its conserved first and last residue. The order of the fields is V gene, CDR3 length, D gene, CDR3 protein. The D gene is left open where the match is weak.

TRBV30 11 TRBD2 AWSGLAGDEQY
TRBV2 9 NA ASKQGYEQY
TRBV28 13 TRBD1 ASSPITQGHQPQH
TRBV7-9 9 NA ASSLYYEQY
TRBV15 11 NA ATSRPGASPQH
TRBV4-2 15 NA ASSQDKRTTLNSPLH
TRBV7-8 15 TRBD1 ASSLGASGTGDQPQH
TRBV19 12 TRBD1 ASSMRGLNTEAF
TRBV13 13 TRBD1 ASSQDRSSGNTIY
TRBV5-1 12 TRBD1 ASSRDRATYEQY
TRBV9 12 NA ASSGRTEQETQY